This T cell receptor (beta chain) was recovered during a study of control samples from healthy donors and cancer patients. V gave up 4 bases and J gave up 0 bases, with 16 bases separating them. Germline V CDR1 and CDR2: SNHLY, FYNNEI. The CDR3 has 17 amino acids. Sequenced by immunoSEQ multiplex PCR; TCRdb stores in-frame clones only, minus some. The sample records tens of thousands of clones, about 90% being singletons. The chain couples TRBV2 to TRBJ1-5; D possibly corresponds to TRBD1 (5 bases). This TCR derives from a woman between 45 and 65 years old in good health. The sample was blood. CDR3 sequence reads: CASSVPVQEYSNQPQHF. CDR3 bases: TGTGCCAGCAGTGTCCCGGTACAGGAATATAGCAATCAGCCCCAGCATTTT.